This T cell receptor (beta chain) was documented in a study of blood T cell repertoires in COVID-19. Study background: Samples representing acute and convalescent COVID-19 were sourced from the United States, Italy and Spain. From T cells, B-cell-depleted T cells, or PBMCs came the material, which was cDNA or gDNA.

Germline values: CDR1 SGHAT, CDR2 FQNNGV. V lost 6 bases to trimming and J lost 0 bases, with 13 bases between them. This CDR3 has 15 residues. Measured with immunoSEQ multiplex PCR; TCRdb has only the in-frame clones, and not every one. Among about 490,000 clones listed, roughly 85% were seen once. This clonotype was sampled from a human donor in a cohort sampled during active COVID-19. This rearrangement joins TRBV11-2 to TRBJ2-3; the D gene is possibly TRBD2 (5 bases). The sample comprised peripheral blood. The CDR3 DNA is TGTGCCAGCAGTGCGGTAGCGACTAGCACAGATACGCAGTATTTT. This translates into CASSAVATSTDTQYF.